This TCR beta chain was identified in a study of shared T cell receptors in the human thymus. Trimming cost V 7 bases and J 3 bases; bases outside gene matches: 12. This CDR3 contains 18 residues. Germline V gene data show CDR1 as SGDLS and CDR2 as YYNGEE. Produced via immunoSEQ multiplex PCR; TCRdb's table is partial and in-frame only. Of approximately 400,000 clones in the sample, 95% were seen once. Sequences were obtained from thymocytes. The V call is TRBV9, the J call TRBJ2-2; 13 bases align to TRBD2. The clonotype comes from a human donor. CDR3 in amino acids: CASGRTSGRVVDTGELFF. Here the CDR3 DNA reads TGTGCCAGCGGCCGGACTAGCGGGAGAGTGGTGGACACCGGGGAGCTGTTTTTT.